This is a list of T cell receptor beta chains from one sample in a study of blood T cell repertoires in COVID-19. Repertoires were generated with immunoSEQ multiplex PCR, while TCRdb's copy carries only in-frame clones and drops some. Here the sample spans about 220,000 clones, over 75% being singletons. Specimen: peripheral blood. These TCRs come from a man aged 40-49 years with active or convalescent COVID-19. CDR3s include the opening cysteine and the closing phenylalanine or tryptophan. The order of the fields is J gene, clone size, D gene, V gene, CDR3 protein, CDR3 DNA. The D gene is left open where the match is weak. The listing skips clone size in some rows; elsewhere it reads once, few, many or a size class.

>TRBJ1-4|-|TRBD1|TRBV5-1
CASSLGQGNEKLFF
TGCGCCAGCAGCTTGGGACAGGGAAATGAAAAACTGTTTTTT
>TRBJ2-7|-|TRBD1|TRBV28
CASSLWTGDEQYF
TGTGCCAGCAGTTTATGGACAGGGGACGAGCAGTACTTC
>TRBJ2-7|-|TRBD2|TRBV19
CASSPTRLAGVMNEQYF
TGTGCCAGTAGTCCGACCCGACTAGCGGGAGTGATGAACGAGCAGTACTTC
>TRBJ2-7|few|-|TRBV18
CASSPVQTAYEQYF
TGTGCCAGCTCACCTGTACAGACGGCCTACGAGCAGTACTTC
>TRBJ1-5|-|-|TRBV6-5
CASSLAVNQPQHF
TGTGCCAGCAGTTTGGCAGTCAATCAGCCCCAGCATTTT
>TRBJ2-3|once|TRBD1|TRBV2
CASRTYRGQEDTQYF
TGTGCCAGCAGGACCTACAGGGGGCAGGAGGATACGCAGTATTTT
>TRBJ1-5|-|TRBD1|TRBV11-2
CASSDQGQGYQPQHF
TGTGCCAGCAGCGACCAGGGACAGGGGTATCAGCCCCAGCATTTT
>TRBJ2-7|-|TRBD2|TRBV25-1
CASSDWPSGDYEQYF
TGTGCCAGCAGTGATTGGCCTAGCGGGGACTACGAGCAGTACTTC
>TRBJ1-1|few|-|TRBV9
CASSVGAGNTEAFF
TGTGCCAGCAGCGTAGGGGCAGGGAACACTGAAGCTTTCTTT
>TRBJ1-3|-|-|TRBV9
CASSTQGSPSSGNTIYF
TGTGCCAGCAGCACCCAGGGGTCCCCCAGCTCTGGAAACACCATATATTTT
>TRBJ2-2|once|TRBD2|TRBV2
CASSEGHSGRADGELFF
TGTGCCAGCAGTGAGGGGCACAGCGGGAGGGCCGACGGGGAGCTGTTTTTT
>TRBJ1-1|few|-|TRBV25-1
CASSRGNTEAFF
TGTGCCAGCAGTCGGGGGAACACTGAAGCTTTCTTT
>TRBJ2-2|-|-|TRBV28
CASSYSTQLDGELFF
TGTGCCAGTTCCTACTCCACTCAACTAGACGGGGAGCTGTTTTTT
>TRBJ2-3|-|TRBD2|TRBV6-5
CASGSGSWADTQYF
TGTGCCAGCGGCAGCGGGAGTTGGGCAGATACGCAGTATTTT
>TRBJ2-5|once|-|TRBV3-1/TRBV3-2
CASSHGSGTQYF
TGTGCCAGCAGCCATGGTTCAGGGACCCAGTACTTC
>TRBJ1-2|-|TRBD1|TRBV27
CASSIHFGQGDNYGYTF
TGTGCCAGCAGTATTCACTTCGGACAGGGCGATAACTATGGCTACACCTTC
>TRBJ2-3|-|-|TRBV3-1/TRBV3-2
CASSQPYRGTDTQYF
TGTGCCAGCAGCCAACCTTATCGCGGCACAGATACGCAGTATTTT
>TRBJ2-3|-|TRBD1|TRBV3-1/TRBV3-2
CASSQRGTGGALGSTDTQYF
TGTGCCAGCAGCCAGAGGGGGACAGGGGGCGCATTGGGGAGCACAGATACGCAGTATTTT
>TRBJ2-3|-|-|TRBV9
CASSVSPTGLTDTQYF
TGTGCCAGCAGCGTTTCGCCGACCGGACTAACAGATACGCAGTATTTT
>TRBJ1-6|-|TRBD1|TRBV20-1
CSARGDRAPF
TGCAGTGCTAGAGGCGACAGGGCCCCCTTT
>TRBJ1-2|-|-|TRBV19
CASSILDSPGGYTF
TGTGCCAGTAGTATTCTCGACAGCCCAGGAGGCTACACCTTC
>TRBJ1-5|-|-|TRBV29-1
CSVAGSNKDQPQHF
TGCAGCGTCGCCGGGAGTAATAAAGATCAGCCCCAGCATTTT
>TRBJ2-1|-|TRBD1|TRBV2
CASSDLLQGVQFF
TGTGCCAGCAGTGACCTCCTTCAGGGGGTTCAGTTCTTC
>TRBJ2-3|-|-|TRBV3-1/TRBV3-2
CASSQDQRSTQYF
TGTGCCAGCAGCCAAGATCAGCGAAGCACGCAGTATTTT
>TRBJ2-7|few|TRBD2|TRBV6-1
CASSEMGGGYGEQYF
TGTGCCAGCAGTGAAATGGGCGGGGGGTACGGCGAGCAGTACTTC
>TRBJ2-7|-|TRBD2|TRBV3-1/TRBV3-2
CASSQGLAVSYEQYF
TGTGCCAGCAGCCAAGGACTAGCGGTCTCCTACGAGCAGTACTTC
>TRBJ1-2|-|TRBD1|TRBV3-1/TRBV3-2
CASSQGDRDKLYGYTF
TGTGCCAGCAGCCAGGGCGACAGGGATAAACTCTATGGCTACACCTTC
>TRBJ2-3|-|-|TRBV7-6
CASSSGGASTDTQYF
TGTGCCAGCAGCTCCGGAGGGGCTAGCACAGATACGCAGTATTTT
>TRBJ1-6|once|-|TRBV28
CASSQYRPGNSPLHF
TGTGCCAGCAGTCAGTATAGACCGGGGAATTCACCCCTCCACTTT
>TRBJ1-2|-|TRBD1|TRBV18
CASSPGTAVPYGYTF
TGTGCCAGCTCACCTGGGACAGCTGTACCCTATGGCTACACCTTC
>TRBJ1-4|-|TRBD1|TRBV4-2
CASSPADRGLEKLFF
TGTGCCAGCAGCCCAGCCGACAGGGGGCTTGAAAAACTGTTTTTT
>TRBJ1-2|once|-|TRBV29-1
CSGREGVNYGYTF
TGCAGCGGGAGGGAGGGCGTTAACTATGGCTACACCTTC
>TRBJ2-5|-|TRBD1|TRBV2
CASSGRGRGETQYF
TGTGCCAGCAGTGGAAGGGGGCGTGGGGAGACCCAGTACTTC
>TRBJ1-1|-|-|TRBV11-2
CASSLVGQMPNTEAFF
TGTGCCAGCAGCTTAGTGGGCCAGATGCCTAACACTGAAGCTTTCTTT
>TRBJ1-5|-|TRBD1|TRBV6-5
CASSLTGGDQPQHF
TGTGCCAGCAGTTTGACAGGGGGTGATCAGCCCCAGCATTTT
>TRBJ1-2|-|-|TRBV5-8
CASSLFQGSYTF
TGTGCCAGCAGCTTGTTTCAGGGTAGCTACACCTTC
>TRBJ2-7|-|-|TRBV7-9
CASSFGVDRYEQYF
TGTGCCAGCAGCTTCGGGGTCGACAGGTACGAGCAGTACTTC
>TRBJ1-6|-|TRBD1|TRBV19
CASSTGQGARNSPLHF
TGTGCCAGTAGTACAGGGCAGGGGGCTCGGAATTCACCCCTCCACTTT
>TRBJ2-5|once|TRBD1|TRBV3-1/TRBV3-2
CASSQGGQGGGETQYF
TGTGCCAGCAGCCAGGGCGGACAGGGCGGAGGAGAGACCCAGTACTTC
>TRBJ2-7|-|TRBD2|TRBV5-1
CASSSGGFYEQYF
TGCGCCAGCAGTAGCGGGGGGTTCTACGAGCAGTACTTC
>TRBJ1-2|-|TRBD1|TRBV3-1/TRBV3-2
CASSQVQVWTGHGGYTF
TGTGCCAGCAGCCAAGTCCAAGTCTGGACAGGCCACGGAGGCTACACCTTC
>TRBJ2-7|-|TRBD1|TRBV5-1
CASSLGTTGGDEQYF
TGCGCCAGCAGCTTGGGCACGACAGGGGGGGACGAGCAGTACTTC
>TRBJ1-1|once|-|TRBV11-2
CASSTSNEDNAEAFF
TGTGCCAGCAGCACCTCGAACGAAGACAACGCTGAAGCTTTCTTT
>TRBJ2-4|-|-|TRBV5-1
CASSLNSPAKNIQYF
TGCGCCAGCAGCTTGAACAGCCCAGCCAAAAACATTCAGTACTTC
>TRBJ1-5|many|-|TRBV2
CASKRDSNQPQHF
TGTGCCAGCAAGCGAGATAGCAATCAGCCCCAGCATTTT
>TRBJ1-5|-|-|TRBV28
CASSIPEGVQPQHF
TGTGCCAGCAGTATCCCGGAAGGAGTTCAGCCCCAGCATTTT
>TRBJ2-3|-|TRBD2|TRBV5-4
CASSSLGAAGGISDTQYF
TGTGCCAGCAGCTCCCTTGGAGCCGCGGGAGGGATATCAGATACGCAGTATTTT
>TRBJ2-5|once|-|TRBV5-8
CASSLDLRGWQETQYF
TGTGCCAGCAGCTTGGACTTGCGGGGTTGGCAAGAGACCCAGTACTTC
>TRBJ2-5|-|TRBD1|TRBV28
CASSTGGRETQYF
TGTGCCAGCAGTACAGGGGGGCGGGAGACCCAGTACTTC
>TRBJ2-1|-|TRBD1|TRBV6-4
CASSSGTGDYNEQFF
TGTGCCAGCAGTTCCGGGACAGGGGACTACAATGAGCAGTTCTTC
>TRBJ1-1|-|-|TRBV7-3
CASTDQSTPTEAFF
TGTGCCAGCACCGATCAAAGCACCCCGACTGAAGCTTTCTTT
>TRBJ1-1|-|-|TRBV28
CASSSRHPYVAFF
TGTGCCAGCAGTTCACGACATCCCTACGTAGCTTTCTTT
>TRBJ2-7|-|-|TRBV19
CASSKSPAGYYEQYF
TGTGCCAGTAGTAAGTCCCCAGCGGGCTACTACGAGCAGTACTTC
>TRBJ2-7|-|TRBD1|TRBV3-1/TRBV3-2
CASTGTGLSYEQYF
TGTGCCAGCACCGGGACAGGCCTCTCCTACGAGCAGTACTTC